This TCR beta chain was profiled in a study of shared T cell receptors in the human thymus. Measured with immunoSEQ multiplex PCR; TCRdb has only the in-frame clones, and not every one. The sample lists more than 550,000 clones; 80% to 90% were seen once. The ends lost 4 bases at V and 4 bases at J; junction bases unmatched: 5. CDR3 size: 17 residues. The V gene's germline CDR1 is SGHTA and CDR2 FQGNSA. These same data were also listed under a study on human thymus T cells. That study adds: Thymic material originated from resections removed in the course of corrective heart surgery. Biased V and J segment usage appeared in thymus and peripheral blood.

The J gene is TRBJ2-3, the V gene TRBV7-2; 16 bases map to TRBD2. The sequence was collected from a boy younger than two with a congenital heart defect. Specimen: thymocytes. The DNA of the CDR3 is TGTGCCAGCAGCTACGGGACTAGCGGGAGGGGCGCAGATACGCAGTATTTT. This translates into CASSYGTSGRGADTQYF.